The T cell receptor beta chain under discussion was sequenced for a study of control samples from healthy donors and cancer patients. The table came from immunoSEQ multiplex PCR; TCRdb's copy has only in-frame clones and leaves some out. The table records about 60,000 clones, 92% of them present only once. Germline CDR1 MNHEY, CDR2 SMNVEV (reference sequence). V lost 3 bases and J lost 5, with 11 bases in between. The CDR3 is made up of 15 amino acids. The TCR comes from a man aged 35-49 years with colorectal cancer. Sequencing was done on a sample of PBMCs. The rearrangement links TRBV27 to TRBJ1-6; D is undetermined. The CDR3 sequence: CASSFWSLDNSPLHF. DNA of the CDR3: TGTGCCAGCAGTTTCTGGTCTCTTGATAATTCACCCCTCCACTTT.